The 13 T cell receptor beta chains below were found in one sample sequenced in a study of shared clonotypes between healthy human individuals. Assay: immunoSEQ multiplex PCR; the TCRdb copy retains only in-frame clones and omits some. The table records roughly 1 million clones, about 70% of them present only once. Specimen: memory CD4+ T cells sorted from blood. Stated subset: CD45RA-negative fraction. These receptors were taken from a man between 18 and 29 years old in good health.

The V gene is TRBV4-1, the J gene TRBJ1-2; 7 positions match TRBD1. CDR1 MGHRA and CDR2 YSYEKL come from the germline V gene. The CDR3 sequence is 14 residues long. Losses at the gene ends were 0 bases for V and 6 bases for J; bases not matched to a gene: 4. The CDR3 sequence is CASSQEDRENGYTF. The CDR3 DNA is TGCGCCAGCAGCCAAGAAGACAGGGAAAATGGCTACACCTTC.

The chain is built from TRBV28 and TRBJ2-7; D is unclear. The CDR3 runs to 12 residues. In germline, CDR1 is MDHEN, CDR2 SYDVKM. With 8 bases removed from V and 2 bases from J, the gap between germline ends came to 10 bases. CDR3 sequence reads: CASESRTYEQYF. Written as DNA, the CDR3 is TGTGCCAGCGAAAGTAGAACCTACGAGCAGTACTTC. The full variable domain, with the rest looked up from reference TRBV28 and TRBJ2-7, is DVKVTQSSRYLVKRTGEKVFLECVQDMDHENMFWYRQDPGLGLRLIYFSYDVKMKEKGDIPEGYSVSREKKERFSLILESASTNQTSMYLCASESRTYEQYFGPGTRLTVT.

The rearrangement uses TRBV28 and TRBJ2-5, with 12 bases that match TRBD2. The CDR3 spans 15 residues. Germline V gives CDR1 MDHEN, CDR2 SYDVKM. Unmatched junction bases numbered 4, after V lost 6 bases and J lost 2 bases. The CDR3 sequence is CASRASGGVQETQYF. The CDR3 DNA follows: TGTGCCAGCAGGGCTAGCGGGGGGGTTCAAGAGACCCAGTACTTC.

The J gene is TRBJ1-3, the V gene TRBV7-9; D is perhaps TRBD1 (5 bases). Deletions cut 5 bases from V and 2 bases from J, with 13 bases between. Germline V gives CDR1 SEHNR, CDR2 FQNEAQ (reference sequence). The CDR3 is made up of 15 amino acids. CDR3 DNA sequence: TGTGCCAGCAGCATGGCCGGGGACCCTGGAAACACCATATATTTT. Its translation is CASSMAGDPGNTIYF.

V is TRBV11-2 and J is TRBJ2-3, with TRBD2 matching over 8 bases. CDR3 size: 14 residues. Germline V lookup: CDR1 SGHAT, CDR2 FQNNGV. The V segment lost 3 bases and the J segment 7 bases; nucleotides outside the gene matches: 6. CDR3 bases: TGTGCCAGCAGCTTCGGGGGGGATAGAAATACGCAGTATTTT. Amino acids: CASSFGGDRNTQYF.

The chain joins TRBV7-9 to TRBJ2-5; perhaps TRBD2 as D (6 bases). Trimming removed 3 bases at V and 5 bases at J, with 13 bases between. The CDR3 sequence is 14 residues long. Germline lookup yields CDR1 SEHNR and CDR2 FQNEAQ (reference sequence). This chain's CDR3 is CASSFGGPRETQYF. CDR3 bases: TGTGCCAGCAGCTTCGGGGGTCCGAGGGAGACCCAGTACTTC.

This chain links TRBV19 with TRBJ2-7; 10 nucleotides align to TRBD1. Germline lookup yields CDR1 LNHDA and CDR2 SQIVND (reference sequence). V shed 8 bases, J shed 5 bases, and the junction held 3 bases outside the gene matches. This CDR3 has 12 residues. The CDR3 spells CASRDRGHEQYF. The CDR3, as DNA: TGTGCCAGTCGGGACAGGGGACACGAGCAGTACTTC.

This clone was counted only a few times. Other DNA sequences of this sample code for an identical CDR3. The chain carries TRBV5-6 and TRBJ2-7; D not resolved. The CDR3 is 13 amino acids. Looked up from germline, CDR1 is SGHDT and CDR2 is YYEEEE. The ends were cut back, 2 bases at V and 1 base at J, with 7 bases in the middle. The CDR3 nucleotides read TGTGCCAGCAGCTTACCAGCTTCCTACGAGCAGTACTTC. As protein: CASSLPASYEQYF.

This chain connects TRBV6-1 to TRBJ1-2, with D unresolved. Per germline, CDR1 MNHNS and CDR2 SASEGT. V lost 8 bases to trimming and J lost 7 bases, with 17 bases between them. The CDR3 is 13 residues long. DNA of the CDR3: TGTGCCAGCCTAAATTCGGGTTTAGGTGGCTACACCTTC. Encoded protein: CASLNSGLGGYTF.

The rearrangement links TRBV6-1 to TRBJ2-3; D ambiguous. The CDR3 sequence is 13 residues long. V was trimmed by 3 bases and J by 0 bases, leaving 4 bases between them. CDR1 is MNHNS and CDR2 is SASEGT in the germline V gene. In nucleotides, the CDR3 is TGTGCCAGCAGTGACGTCAGCACAGATACGCAGTATTTT. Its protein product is CASSDVSTDTQYF.

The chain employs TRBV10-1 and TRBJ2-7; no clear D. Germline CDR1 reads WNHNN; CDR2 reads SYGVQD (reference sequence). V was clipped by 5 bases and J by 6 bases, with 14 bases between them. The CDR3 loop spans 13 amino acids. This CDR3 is CASSPVRMVEQYF. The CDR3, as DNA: TGCGCCAGCAGTCCTGTTAGGATGGTCGAGCAGTACTTC.

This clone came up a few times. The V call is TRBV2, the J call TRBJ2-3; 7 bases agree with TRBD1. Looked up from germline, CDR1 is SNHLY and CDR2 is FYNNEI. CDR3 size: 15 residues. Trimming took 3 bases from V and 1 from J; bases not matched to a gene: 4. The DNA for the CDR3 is TGTGCCAGCAGTGAGACAGGGTCCCGCACAGATACGCAGTATTTT. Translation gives CASSETGSRTDTQYF.

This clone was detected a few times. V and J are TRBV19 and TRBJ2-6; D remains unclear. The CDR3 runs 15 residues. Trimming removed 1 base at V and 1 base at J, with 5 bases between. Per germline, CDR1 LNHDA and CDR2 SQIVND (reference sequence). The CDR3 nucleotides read TGTGCCAGTAGTATAGGATGGTCTGGGGCCAACGTCCTGACTTTC. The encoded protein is CASSIGWSGANVLTF.